This T cell receptor (beta chain) was recovered during a study of blood T cell repertoires in COVID-19. Overall study: The samples span acute and convalescent COVID-19 from the United States, Italy and Spain. Sources were T cells, B-cell-depleted T cells, or PBMCs; the material itself was cDNA or gDNA.

Authors' data handling: Scientists estimated how many nucleated cells there were by amplifying reference gene primers. Assay used: immunoSEQ multiplex PCR; TCRdb lists only in-frame clones, some missing. That table furnishes V, J and clone size, whereas the DNA furnished D and trimming. The repertoire consists of approximately 170,000 clones, with roughly four fifths occurring once and the leading ten covering roughly a tenth. Sequencing input: peripheral blood. This sequence was found in a human donor in a cohort sampled during active COVID-19.

The CDR3 coding sequence is TGTGCCAGCAGCCCAGAGCGGGGGAGATCCTACGAGCAGTACTTC. Its translation is CASSPERGRSYEQYF. The chain links TRBV7-8 to TRBJ2-7, with 8 bases identical to TRBD2. CDR3 length: 15 amino acids. J gave up 1 base and V 5 bases, and 7 bases lay outside the gene matches. Germline-derived CDR1 and CDR2 are SGHVS and FQNEAQ.